This TCR beta chain was sequenced during a study of T-cell memory formation after mild COVID-19. Germline CDR1 LGHNA, CDR2 YSLEER. Losses at the gene ends were 1 base for V and 3 bases for J; bases not matched to a gene: 6. CDR3 size: 16 residues. Findings of the study overall: Certain responding clones were present in pre-infection memory, suggesting participation of cross-reactive memory.

Using its own MiXCR run on the 5' RACE reads, TCRdb lists one record per CDR3 protein. The table records hundreds of thousands of distinct CDR3 sequences, roughly a sixth of them present only once. On this clonotype itself: Its specificity is unknown.

The chain has TRBV4-3 and TRBJ2-3; 8 nucleotides line up with TRBD2. Sequencing was carried out using PBMCs or a T cell subset sorted from them (not recorded which). The origin of this receptor is a man between 18 and 35 years old who had mild COVID-19 (a few samples of this study predate the infection). Cell type and time point are not known. This CDR3 reads CASSQVPGGGTDTQYF. CDR3 in DNA: TGCGCCAGCAGCCAAGTCCCGGGGGGGGGGACAGATACGCAGTATTTT.